This T cell receptor beta chain was retrieved from a study of shared clonotypes between healthy human individuals. The CDR3 is 12 amino acids. Trimming pared 1 base from V and 8 bases from J, leaving 6 bases between. Germline V lookup: CDR1 SEHNR, CDR2 FQNEAQ (reference sequence). Sequencing used immunoSEQ multiplex PCR; TCRdb keeps in-frame clones, though not all of them. The data contain a few hundred thousand clones, less than 97% of them singletons. Cells designated naive CD8 were CD45RO-negative and were positively selected for CCR7, with terminally differentiated effector memory CD45RA+ cells excluded. Concerning this clone: This CDR3 is also generated by other DNA sequences in the sample.

This sequence was found in a woman between 25 and 40 years old in good health. Sequences were obtained from naive CD8+ T cells sorted from blood. This chain joins TRBV7-9 and TRBJ2-1; a weak D match, TRBD1 (5 bases). This CDR3 reads CASSLVGDEQFF. DNA for the CDR3: TGTGCCAGCAGCTTAGTAGGGGATGAGCAGTTCTTC.